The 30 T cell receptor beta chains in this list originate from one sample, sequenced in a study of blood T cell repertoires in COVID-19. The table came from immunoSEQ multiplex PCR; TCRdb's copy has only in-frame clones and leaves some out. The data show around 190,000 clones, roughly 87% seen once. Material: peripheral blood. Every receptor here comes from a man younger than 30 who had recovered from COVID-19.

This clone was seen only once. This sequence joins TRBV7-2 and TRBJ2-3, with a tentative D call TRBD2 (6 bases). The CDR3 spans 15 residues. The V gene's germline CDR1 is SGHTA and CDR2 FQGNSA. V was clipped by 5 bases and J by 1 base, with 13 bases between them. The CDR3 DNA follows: TGTGCCAGCAGCCCCACGACTAGAGGCACAGATACGCAGTATTTT. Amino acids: CASSPTTRGTDTQYF.

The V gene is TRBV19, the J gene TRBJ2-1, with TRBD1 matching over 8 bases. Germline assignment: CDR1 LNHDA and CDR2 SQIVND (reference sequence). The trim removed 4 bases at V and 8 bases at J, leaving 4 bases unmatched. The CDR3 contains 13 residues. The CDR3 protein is CASSRDRSYEQFF. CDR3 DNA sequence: TGTGCCAGTAGTAGGGACAGGTCGTATGAGCAGTTCTTC.

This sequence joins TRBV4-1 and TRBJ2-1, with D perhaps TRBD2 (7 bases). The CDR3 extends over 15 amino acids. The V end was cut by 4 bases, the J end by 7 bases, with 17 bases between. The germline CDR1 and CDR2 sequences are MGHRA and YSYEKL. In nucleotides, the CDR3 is TGCGCCAGCAGCCCGGGGGGCGGGAGTGTAAATGAGCAGTTCTTC. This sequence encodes CASSPGGGSVNEQFF.

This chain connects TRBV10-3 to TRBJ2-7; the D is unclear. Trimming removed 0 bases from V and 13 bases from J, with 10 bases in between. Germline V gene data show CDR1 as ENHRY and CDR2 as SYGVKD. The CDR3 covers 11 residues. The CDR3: CAISESGFPYF. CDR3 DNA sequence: TGTGCCATCAGTGAGTCTGGCTTCCCCTACTTC.

CDR3 sequence (DNA): TGTGCCAGCAGCGGAGCCCCTAGCGGCTCCTACAATGAGCAGTTCTTC. Amino acid sequence: CASSGAPSGSYNEQFF. The chain employs TRBV9 and TRBJ2-1; 7 bases align to TRBD2. Germline lookup yields CDR1 SGDLS and CDR2 YYNGEE. With V trimmed by 3 bases and J by 0 bases, 6 bases remained unmatched. This CDR3 comprises 16 residues.

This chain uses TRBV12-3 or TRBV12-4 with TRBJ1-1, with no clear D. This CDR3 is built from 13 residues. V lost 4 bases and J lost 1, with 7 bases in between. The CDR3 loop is CASSYLSNTEAFF. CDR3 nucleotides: TGTGCCAGCAGTTACTTGTCGAACACTGAAGCTTTCTTT.

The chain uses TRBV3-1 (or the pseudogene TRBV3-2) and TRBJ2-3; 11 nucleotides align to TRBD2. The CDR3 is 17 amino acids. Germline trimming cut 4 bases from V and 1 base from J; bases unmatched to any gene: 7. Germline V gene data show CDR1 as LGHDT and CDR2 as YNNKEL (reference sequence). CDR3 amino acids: CASSPLAGGGGTDTQYF. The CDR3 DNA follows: TGTGCCAGCAGCCCGTTAGCGGGAGGGGGTGGCACAGATACGCAGTATTTT.

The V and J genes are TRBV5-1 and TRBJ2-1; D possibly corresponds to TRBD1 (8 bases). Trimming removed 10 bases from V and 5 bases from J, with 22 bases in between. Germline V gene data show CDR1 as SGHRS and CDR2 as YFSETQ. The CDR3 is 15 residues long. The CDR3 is CAGHRGDRQDNEQFF. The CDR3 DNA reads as TGCGCCGGACATCGGGGGGACAGGCAAGACAATGAGCAGTTCTTC.

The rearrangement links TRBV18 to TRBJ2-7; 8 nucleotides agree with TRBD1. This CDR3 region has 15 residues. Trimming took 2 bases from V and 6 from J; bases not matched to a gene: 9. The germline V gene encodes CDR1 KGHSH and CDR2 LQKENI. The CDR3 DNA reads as TGTGCCAGCTCACCAGGACAGGGCCCTGTTACCGAGCAGTACTTC. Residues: CASSPGQGPVTEQYF.

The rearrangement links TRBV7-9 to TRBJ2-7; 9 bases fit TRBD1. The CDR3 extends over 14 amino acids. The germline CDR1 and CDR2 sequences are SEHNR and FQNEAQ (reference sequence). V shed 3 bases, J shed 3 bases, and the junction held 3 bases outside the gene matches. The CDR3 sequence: CASSLTGGNYEQYF. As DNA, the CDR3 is TGTGCCAGCAGCTTGACAGGGGGAAACTACGAGCAGTACTTC. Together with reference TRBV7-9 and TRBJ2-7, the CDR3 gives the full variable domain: DTGVSQNPRHKITKRGQNVTFRCDPISEHNRLYWYRQTLGQGPEFLTYFQNEAQLEKSRLLSDRFSAERPKGSFSTLEIQRTEQGDSAMYLCASSLTGGNYEQYFGPGTRLTVT.

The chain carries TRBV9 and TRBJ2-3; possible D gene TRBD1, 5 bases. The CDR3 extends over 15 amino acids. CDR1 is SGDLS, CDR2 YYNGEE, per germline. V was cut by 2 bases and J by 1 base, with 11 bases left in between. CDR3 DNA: TGTGCCAGCAGCGTGAAGGGGTCGGGCACAGATACGCAGTATTTT. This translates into CASSVKGSGTDTQYF.

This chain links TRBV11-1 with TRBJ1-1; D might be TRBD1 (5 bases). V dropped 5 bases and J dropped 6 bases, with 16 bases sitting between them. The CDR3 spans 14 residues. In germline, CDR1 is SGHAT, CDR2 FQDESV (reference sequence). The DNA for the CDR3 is TGTGCCAGCAGCCACAGACGTCAGGGTTCTGAAGCTTTCTTT. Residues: CASSHRRQGSEAFF.

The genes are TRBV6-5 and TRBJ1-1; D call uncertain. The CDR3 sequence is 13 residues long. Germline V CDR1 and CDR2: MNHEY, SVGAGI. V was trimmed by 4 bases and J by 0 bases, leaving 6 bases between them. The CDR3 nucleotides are TGTGCCAGCAGTTTGGGCATGAACACTGAAGCTTTCTTT. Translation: CASSLGMNTEAFF.

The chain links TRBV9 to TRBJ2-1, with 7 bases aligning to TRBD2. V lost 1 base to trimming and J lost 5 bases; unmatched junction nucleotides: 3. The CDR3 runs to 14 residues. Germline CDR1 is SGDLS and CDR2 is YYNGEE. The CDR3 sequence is CASSVLAENNEQFF. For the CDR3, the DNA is TGTGCCAGCAGCGTACTAGCGGAAAACAATGAGCAGTTCTTC. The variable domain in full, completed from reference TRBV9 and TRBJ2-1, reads DSGVTQTPKHLITATGQRVTLRCSPRSGDLSVYWYQQSLDQGLQFLIQYYNGEERAKGNILERFSAQQFPDLHSELNLSSLELGDSALYFCASSVLAENNEQFFGPGTRLTVL.

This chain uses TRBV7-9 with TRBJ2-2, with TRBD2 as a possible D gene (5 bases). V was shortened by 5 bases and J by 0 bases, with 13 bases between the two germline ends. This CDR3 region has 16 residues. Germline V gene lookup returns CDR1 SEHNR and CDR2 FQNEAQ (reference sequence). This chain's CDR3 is CASSPAERANTGELFF. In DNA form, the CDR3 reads TGTGCCAGCAGCCCCGCGGAGAGGGCGAACACCGGGGAGCTGTTTTTT.

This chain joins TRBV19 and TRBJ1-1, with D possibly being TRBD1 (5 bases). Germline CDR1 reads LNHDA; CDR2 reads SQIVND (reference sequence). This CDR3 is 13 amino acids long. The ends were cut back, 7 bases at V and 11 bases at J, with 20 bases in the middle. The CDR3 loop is CASTPTGERWAFF. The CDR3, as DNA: TGTGCCAGTACCCCAACGGGGGAGCGTTGGGCTTTCTTT.

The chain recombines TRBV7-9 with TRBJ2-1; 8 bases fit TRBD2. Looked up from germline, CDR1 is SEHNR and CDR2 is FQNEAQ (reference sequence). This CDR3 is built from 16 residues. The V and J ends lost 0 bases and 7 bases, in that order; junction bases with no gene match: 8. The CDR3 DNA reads TGTGCCAGCAGCTTAGCTACCGGGAGGGCCGGGAATGAGCAGTTCTTC. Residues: CASSLATGRAGNEQFF.

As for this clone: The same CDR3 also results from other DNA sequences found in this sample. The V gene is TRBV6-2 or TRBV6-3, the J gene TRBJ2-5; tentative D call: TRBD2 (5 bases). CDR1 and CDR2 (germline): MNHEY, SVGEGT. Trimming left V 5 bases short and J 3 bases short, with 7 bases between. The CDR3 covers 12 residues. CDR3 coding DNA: TGTGCCAGCAGTCCCGGGGAAGAGACCCAGTACTTC. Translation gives CASSPGEETQYF.

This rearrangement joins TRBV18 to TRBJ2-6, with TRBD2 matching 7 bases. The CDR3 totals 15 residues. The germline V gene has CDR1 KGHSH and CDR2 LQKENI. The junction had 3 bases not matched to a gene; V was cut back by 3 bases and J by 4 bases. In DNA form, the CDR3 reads TGTGCCAGCTCACCGGGAGGGCTCGGGGCCAACGTCCTGACTTTC. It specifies CASSPGGLGANVLTF. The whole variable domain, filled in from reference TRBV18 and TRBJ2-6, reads NAGVMQNPRHLVRRRGQEARLRCSPMKGHSHVYWYRQLPEEGLKFMVYLQKENIIDESGMPKERFSAEFPKEGPSILRIQQVVRGDSAAYFCASSPGGLGANVLTFGAGSRLTVL.

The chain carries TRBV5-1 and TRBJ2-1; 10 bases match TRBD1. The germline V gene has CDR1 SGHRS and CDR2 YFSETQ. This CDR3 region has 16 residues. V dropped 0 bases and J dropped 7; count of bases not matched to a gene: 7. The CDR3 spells CASSLAGGTGVNEQFF. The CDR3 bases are TGCGCCAGCAGCTTGGCGGGCGGGACAGGGGTTAATGAGCAGTTCTTC.

The DNA for the CDR3 is TGTGCCAGCAGCTTGGGGGTGGGTAGCGGTGAGCAGTTCTTC. Protein product: CASSLGVGSGEQFF. This chain connects TRBV5-5 to TRBJ2-1, with D perhaps TRBD2 (6 bases). Between the trimmed V and J ends, which lost 0 bases and 9 bases, there was a span of 13 bases. CDR1 and CDR2 from the germline V gene are SGHKS and YYEKEE (reference sequence). The CDR3 sequence is 14 residues long.

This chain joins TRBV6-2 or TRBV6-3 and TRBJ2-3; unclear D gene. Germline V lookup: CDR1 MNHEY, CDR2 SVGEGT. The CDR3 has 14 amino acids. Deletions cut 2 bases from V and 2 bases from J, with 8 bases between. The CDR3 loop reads CASSYGRFTDTQYF. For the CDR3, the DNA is TGTGCCAGCAGTTACGGCAGATTCACAGATACGCAGTATTTT.

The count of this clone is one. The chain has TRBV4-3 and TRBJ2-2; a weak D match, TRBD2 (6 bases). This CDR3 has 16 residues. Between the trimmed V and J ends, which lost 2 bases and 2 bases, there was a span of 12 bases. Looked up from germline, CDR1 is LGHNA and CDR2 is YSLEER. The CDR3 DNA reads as TGCGCCAGCAGCCAACAGGCGGGACTTAACACCGGGGAGCTGTTTTTT. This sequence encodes CASSQQAGLNTGELFF.

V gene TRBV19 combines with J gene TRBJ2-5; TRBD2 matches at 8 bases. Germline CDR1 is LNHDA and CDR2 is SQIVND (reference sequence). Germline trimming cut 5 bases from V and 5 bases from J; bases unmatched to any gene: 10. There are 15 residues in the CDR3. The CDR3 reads CASSHPGLVGETQYF. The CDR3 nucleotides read TGTGCCAGTAGTCATCCGGGACTAGTTGGGGAGACCCAGTACTTC. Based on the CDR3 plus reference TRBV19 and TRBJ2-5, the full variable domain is DGGITQSPKYLFRKEGQNVTLSCEQNLNHDAMYWYRQDPGQGLRLIYYSQIVNDFQKGDIAEGYSVSREKKESFPLTVTSAQKNPTAFYLCASSHPGLVGETQYFGPGTRLLVL.

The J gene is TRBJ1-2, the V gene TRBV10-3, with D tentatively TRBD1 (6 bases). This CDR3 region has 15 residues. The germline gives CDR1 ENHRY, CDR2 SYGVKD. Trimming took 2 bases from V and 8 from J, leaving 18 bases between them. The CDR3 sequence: CAISEDRPDLVGYTF. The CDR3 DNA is TGTGCCATCAGTGAGGACAGGCCCGACCTCGTGGGCTACACCTTC.

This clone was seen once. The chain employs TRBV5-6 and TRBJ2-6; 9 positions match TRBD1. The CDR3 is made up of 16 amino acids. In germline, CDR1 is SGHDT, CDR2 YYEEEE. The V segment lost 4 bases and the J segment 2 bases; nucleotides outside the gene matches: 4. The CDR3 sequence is CASSLQGAPGANVLTF. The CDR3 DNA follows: TGTGCCAGCAGCCTACAGGGGGCGCCTGGGGCCAACGTCCTGACTTTC.

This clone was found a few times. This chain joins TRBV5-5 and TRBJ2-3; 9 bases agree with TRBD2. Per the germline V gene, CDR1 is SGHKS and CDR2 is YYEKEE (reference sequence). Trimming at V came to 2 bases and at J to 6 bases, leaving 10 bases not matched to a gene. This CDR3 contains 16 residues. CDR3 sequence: CASSLHSGSRSDTQYF. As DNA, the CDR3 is TGTGCCAGCAGCTTACATAGCGGGAGCAGGTCGGATACGCAGTATTTT.

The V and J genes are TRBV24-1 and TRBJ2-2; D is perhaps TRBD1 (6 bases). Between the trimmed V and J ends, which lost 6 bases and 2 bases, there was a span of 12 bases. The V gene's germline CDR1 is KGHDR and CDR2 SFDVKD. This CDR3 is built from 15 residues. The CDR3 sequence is CATSNRDVNTGELFF. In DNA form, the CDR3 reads TGTGCCACCAGTAACAGGGATGTAAACACCGGGGAGCTGTTTTTT.

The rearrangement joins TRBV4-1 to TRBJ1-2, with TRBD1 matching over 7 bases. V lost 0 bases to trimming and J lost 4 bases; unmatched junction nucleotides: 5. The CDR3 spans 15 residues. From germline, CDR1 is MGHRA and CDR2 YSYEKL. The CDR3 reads CASSQDRGVGYGYTF. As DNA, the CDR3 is TGCGCCAGCAGCCAAGACAGGGGGGTCGGCTATGGCTACACCTTC.

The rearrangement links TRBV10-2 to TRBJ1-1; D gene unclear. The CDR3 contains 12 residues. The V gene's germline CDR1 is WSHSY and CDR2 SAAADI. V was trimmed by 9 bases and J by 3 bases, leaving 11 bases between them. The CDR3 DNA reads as TGCGCCAGTTGTGTCGGGGACACTGAAGCTTTCTTT. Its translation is CASCVGDTEAFF.